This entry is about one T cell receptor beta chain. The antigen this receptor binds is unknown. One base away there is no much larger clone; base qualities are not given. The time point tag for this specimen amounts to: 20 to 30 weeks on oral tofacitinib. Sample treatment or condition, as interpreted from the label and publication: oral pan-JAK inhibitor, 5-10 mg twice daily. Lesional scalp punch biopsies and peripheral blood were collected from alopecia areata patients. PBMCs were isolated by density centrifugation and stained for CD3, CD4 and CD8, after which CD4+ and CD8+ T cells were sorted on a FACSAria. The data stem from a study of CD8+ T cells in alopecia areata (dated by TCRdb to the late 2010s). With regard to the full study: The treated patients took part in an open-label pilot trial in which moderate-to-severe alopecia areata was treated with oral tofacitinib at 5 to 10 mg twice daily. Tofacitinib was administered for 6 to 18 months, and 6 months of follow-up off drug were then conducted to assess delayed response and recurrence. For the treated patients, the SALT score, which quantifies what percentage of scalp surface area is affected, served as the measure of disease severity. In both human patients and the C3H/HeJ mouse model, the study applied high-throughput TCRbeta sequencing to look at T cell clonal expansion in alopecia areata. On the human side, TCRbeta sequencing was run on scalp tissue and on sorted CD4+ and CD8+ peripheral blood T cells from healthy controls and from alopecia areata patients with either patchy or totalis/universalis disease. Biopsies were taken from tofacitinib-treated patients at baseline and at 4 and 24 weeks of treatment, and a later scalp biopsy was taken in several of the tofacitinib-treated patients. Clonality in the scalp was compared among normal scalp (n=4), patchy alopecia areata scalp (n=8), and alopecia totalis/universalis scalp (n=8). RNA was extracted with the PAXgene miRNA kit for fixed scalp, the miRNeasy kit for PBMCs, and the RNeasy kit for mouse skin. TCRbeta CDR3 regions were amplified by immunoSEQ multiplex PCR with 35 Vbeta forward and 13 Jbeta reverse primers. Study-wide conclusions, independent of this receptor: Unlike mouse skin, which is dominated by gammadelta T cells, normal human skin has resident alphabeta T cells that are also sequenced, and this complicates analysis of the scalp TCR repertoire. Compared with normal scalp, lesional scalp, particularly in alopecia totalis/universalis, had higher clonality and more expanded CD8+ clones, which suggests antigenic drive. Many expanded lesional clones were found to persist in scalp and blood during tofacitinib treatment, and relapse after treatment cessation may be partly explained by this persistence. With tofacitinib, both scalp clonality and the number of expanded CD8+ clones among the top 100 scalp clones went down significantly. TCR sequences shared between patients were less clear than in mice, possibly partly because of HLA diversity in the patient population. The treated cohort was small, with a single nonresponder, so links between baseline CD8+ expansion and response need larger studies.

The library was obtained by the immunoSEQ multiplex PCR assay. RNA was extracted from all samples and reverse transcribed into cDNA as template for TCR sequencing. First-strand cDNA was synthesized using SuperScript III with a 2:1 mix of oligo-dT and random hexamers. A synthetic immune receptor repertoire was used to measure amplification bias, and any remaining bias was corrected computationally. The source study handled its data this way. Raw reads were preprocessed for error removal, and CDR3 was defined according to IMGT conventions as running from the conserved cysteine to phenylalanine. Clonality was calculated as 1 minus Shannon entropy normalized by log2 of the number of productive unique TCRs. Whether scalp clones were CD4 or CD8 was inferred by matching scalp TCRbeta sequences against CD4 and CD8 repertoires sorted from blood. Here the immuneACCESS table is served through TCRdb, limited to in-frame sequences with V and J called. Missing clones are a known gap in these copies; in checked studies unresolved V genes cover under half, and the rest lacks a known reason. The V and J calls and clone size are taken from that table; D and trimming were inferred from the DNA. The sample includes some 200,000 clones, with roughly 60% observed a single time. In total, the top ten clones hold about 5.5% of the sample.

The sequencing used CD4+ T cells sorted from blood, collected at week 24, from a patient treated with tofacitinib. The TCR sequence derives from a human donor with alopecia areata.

The CDR3 protein sequence reads: CASSLLAGPLTEAFF. In nucleotides, the sequence is TGTGCCAGCAGCTTATTGGCGGGGCCCCTCACTGAAGCTTTCTTT. The chain was built from TRBV7-9 and TRBJ1-1; TRBD1 could be the D gene, as 5 bases match. According to the germline V gene (reference sequence), CDR1 reads SEHNR and CDR2 reads FQNEAQ. There are 15 amino acids in the CDR3, from cysteine to phenylalanine inclusive. Only CDR3 DNA is held: 45 bases, read in frame from base 1. The junction shows trimming of 2 bases on V and 4 bases on J, plus 14 bases between the germline ends.